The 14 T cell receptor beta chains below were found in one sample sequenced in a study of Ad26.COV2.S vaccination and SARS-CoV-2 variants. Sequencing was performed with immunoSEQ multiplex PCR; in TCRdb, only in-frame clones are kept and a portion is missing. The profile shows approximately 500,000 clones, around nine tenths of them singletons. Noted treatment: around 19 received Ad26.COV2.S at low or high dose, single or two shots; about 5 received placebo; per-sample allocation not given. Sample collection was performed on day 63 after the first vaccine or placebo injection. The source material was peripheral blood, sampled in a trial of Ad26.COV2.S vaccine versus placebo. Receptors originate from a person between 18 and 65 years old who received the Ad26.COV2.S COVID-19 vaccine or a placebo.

CDR3 protein: CASSPGPYNSPLHF. In DNA, the CDR3 is TGTGCCAGCAGCCCGGGACCATATAATTCACCCCTCCACTTT. V and J are TRBV5-6 and TRBJ1-6, with a possible D match to TRBD1 (5 bases). The CDR3 contains 14 residues. Deletions cut 4 bases from V and 4 bases from J, with 9 bases between. The germline gives CDR1 SGHDT, CDR2 YYEEEE.

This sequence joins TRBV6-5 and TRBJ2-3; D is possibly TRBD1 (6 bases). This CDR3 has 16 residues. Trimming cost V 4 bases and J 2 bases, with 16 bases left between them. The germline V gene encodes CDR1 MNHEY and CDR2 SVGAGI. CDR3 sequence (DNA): TGTGCCAGCAGTTTCACTTGGGACACCAACACAGATACGCAGTATTTT. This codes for CASSFTWDTNTDTQYF.

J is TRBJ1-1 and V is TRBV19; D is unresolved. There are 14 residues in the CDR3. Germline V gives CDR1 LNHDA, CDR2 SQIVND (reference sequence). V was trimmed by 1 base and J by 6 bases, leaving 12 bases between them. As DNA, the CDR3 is TGTGCCAGTAGTATAGGGGGTGTCACCCCTGAAGCTTTCTTT. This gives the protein CASSIGGVTPEAFF.

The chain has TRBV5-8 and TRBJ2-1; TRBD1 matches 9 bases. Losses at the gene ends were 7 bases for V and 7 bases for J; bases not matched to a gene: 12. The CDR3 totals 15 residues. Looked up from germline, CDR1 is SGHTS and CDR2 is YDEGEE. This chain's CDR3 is CASGGTGRSSNEQFF. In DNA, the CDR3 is TGTGCCAGCGGGGGGACAGGGCGTTCTTCTAATGAGCAGTTCTTC.

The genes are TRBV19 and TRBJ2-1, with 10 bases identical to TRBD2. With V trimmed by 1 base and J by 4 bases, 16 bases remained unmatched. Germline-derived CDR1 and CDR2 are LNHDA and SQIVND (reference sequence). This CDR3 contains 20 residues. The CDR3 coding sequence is TGTGCCAGTAGTATAGTAGGGAGCGGGAGGGCTCAAATCCATTACAATGAGCAGTTCTTC. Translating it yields CASSIVGSGRAQIHYNEQFF.

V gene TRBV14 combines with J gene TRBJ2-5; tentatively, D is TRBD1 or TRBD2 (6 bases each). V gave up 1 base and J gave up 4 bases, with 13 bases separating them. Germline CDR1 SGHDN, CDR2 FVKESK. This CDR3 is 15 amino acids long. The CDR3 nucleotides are TGTGCCAGCAGCCAAGTCCGTGGAGGGGGAGAGACCCAGTACTTC. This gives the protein CASSQVRGGGETQYF.

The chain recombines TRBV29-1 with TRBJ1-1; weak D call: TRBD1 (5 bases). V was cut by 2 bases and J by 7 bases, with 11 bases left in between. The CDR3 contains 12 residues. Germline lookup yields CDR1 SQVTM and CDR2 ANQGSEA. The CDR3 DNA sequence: TGCAGCGTTGAAAGATGGGACCGTGAAGCTTTCTTT. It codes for CSVERWDREAFF.

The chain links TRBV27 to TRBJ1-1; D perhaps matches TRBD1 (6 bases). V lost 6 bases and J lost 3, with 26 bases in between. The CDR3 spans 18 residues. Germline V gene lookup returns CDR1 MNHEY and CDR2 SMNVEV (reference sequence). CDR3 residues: CASSHYPRTAHKDTEAFF. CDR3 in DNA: TGTGCCAGCAGCCATTATCCGAGGACAGCGCATAAGGACACTGAAGCTTTCTTT.

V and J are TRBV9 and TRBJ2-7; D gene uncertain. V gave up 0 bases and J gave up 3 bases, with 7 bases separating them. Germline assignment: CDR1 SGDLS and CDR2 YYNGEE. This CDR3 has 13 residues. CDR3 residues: CASSVAPFYEQYF. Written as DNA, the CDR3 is TGTGCCAGCAGCGTAGCTCCCTTCTACGAGCAGTACTTC.

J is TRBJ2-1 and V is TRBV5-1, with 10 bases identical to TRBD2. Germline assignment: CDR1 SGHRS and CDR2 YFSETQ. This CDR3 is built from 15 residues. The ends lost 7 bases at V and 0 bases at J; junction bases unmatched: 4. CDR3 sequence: CASAASGSSYNEQFF. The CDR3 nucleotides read TGCGCCAGCGCCGCTAGCGGGAGCTCCTACAATGAGCAGTTCTTC.

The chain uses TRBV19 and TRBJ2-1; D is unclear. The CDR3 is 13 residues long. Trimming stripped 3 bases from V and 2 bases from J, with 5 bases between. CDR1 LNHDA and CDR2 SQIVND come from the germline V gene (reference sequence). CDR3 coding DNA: TGTGCCAGTAGTATTGTTCCCTACAATGAGCAGTTCTTC. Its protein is CASSIVPYNEQFF.

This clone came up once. The CDR3 DNA is TGTGCCAGCAGCTTGGATCCAGGGGAAGAGACCCAGTACTTC. Residues: CASSLDPGEETQYF. The V and J genes are TRBV5-4 and TRBJ2-5, with D perhaps TRBD1 (6 bases). The V end lost 0 bases, the J end lost 3 bases, and 9 bases lay between the germline ends. The length of the CDR3 is 14 residues. Germline CDR1 and CDR2: SGHNT and YYREEE (reference sequence).

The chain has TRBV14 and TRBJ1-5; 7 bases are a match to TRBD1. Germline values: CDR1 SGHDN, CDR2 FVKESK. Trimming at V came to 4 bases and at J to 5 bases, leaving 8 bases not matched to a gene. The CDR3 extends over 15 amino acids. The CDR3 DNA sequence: TGTGCCAGCAGCCCGCTTTTCAGGGGGGATCAGCCCCAGCATTTT. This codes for CASSPLFRGDQPQHF.

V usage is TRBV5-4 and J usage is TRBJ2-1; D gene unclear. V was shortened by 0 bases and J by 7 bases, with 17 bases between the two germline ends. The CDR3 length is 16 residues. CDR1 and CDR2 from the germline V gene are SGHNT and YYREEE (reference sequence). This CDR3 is CASSLAVKAEGNEQFF. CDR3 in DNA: TGTGCCAGCAGCTTGGCCGTCAAGGCTGAAGGGAATGAGCAGTTCTTC.